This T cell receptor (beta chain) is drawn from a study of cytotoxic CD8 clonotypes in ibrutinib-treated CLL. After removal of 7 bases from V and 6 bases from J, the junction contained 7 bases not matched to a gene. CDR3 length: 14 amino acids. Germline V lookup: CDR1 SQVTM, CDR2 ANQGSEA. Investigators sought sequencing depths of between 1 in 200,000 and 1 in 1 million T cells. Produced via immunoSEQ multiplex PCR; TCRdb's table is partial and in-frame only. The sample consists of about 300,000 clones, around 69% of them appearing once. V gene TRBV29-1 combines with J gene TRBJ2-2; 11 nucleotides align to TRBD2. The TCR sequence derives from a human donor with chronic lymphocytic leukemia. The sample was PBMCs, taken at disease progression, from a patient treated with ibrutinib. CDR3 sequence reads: CSAGGGLAAGELFF. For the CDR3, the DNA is TGCAGCGCCGGAGGGGGACTAGCGGCCGGGGAGCTGTTTTTT.